This TCR beta chain was recorded in a study of blood T cells in healthy people across ages. This clonotype showed up many times. This CDR3 is 14 amino acids long. From germline, CDR1 is MNHEY and CDR2 SMNVEV (reference sequence). Deletions cut 5 bases from V and 2 bases from J, with 12 bases between. A sample-barcoded 5' primer and a J-beta primer mix were used in a second PCR of roughly 6 to 11 cycles. TCRdb ran MiXCR on the 5' RACE reads and lists one entry per CDR3 protein. The table has roughly 640,000 distinct CDR3 sequences, about 30% seen once. Investigators took about 9.4 milliliters of peripheral blood from every donor.

The rearrangement links TRBV27 to TRBJ1-2; D call uncertain. The specimen was blood. The sequence derives from an elderly woman in good health. CDR3 DNA: TGTGCCAGCAGTCGGAAGGCCAGGAACTATGGCTACACCTTC. This sequence encodes CASSRKARNYGYTF.